Below are 20 T cell receptor beta chains sequenced from a single sample in a study of early T cells in non-severe SARS-CoV-2 infection. In TCRdb, the 5' RACE reads were re-called with MiXCR into one record per CDR3 protein. The sample contains tens of thousands of distinct CDR3 sequences, under 15% of which appear only once. The sample consisted of whole blood. The receptors come from an adult who was a healthcare worker with PCR-confirmed SARS-CoV-2 infection or an uninfected control (not recorded which).

This clonotype was detected only a few times. The V gene is TRBV20-1, the J gene TRBJ2-6; TRBD1 matches at 11 bases. This CDR3 spans 20 amino acids. Germline values: CDR1 DFQATT, CDR2 SNEGSKA (reference sequence). With V trimmed by 6 bases and J by 1 base, 17 bases remained unmatched. CDR3 nucleotide sequence: TGCAGTGCCGGAGGGATTCCGGGACAGGGGGATGCTTCTGGGGCCAACGTCCTGACTTTC. It is translated as CSAGGIPGQGDASGANVLTF.

This clonotype showed up just a few times. A junction boundary mismatches the germline segment, possibly from a read error. The V gene is TRBV4-1, the J gene TRBJ1-3, with a weak D call TRBD1 (5 bases). Germline CDR1 and CDR2: MGHRA and YSYEKL. The CDR3 contains 18 residues. The CDR3 DNA is TGCGCCAGCAGCCAAGTCGATATGGGACTGATCTCTGAAAACACCATATATTTT. As protein: CASSQVDMGLISENTIYF.

The rearrangement joins TRBV6-5 to TRBJ2-2; the D gene is possibly TRBD2 (6 bases). Trimming removed 6 bases from V and 6 bases from J, with 17 bases in between. There are 15 residues in the CDR3. Germline CDR1 reads MNHEY; CDR2 reads SVGAGI. CDR3 loop: CASRKGSLAAGELFF. CDR3 bases: TGTGCCAGCAGAAAGGGGTCTTTAGCGGCCGGGGAGCTGTTTTTT.

This clonotype was seen a few times. The chain is built from TRBV2 and TRBJ2-1, with D possibly TRBD1 on 5 matching bases. CDR3 size: 13 residues. The V gene's germline CDR1 is SNHLY and CDR2 FYNNEI. V dropped 2 bases and J dropped 7 bases, with 9 bases sitting between them. CDR3: CASSEQGMNEQFF. In nucleotides, the CDR3 is TGTGCCAGCAGTGAACAGGGAATGAATGAGCAGTTCTTC.

The chain is built from TRBV27 and TRBJ2-1, with 8 nucleotides matching TRBD1. CDR3 length equals 17 residues. Germline V lookup: CDR1 MNHEY, CDR2 SMNVEV (reference sequence). V shed 8 bases, J shed 3 bases, and the junction held 15 bases outside the gene matches. The CDR3 region has the DNA TGTGCCAGCTCAAACAGGGGGTATCCCCCTAACTACAATGAGCAGTTCTTC. This codes for CASSNRGYPPNYNEQFF.

This clonotype was seen only a few times. At one of its ends the junction is not consistent with the germline gene, which may arise from a read error. J is TRBJ2-1 and V is TRBV7-8; TRBD1 is a possible D gene (7 bases). The CDR3 spans 18 residues. CDR1 is SGHVS and CDR2 is FQNEAQ in the germline V gene. The CDR3 loop is CANSPPVRQGGSYNEQFF. Written as DNA, the CDR3 is TGTGCCAACAGCCCTCCTGTTAGACAGGGAGGATCCTACAATGAGCAGTTCTTC.

V usage is TRBV10-3 and J usage is TRBJ2-7; TRBD1 agrees at 9 bases. This CDR3 has 14 residues. CDR1 is ENHRY, CDR2 SYGVKD, per germline. The V gene end was trimmed by 3 bases and the J gene end by 1 base; junction bases not matched to a gene: 1. The CDR3 DNA sequence: TGTGCCATCAGTGAAGGACAGGGGTCCTACGAGCAGTACTTC. Protein product: CAISEGQGSYEQYF.

Only a few counts were recorded for this clonotype. The V gene is TRBV6-7, the J gene TRBJ2-6; tentatively, D is TRBD1 (6 bases). TRBV6-7 is annotated as an ORF whose role is uncertain. Trimming shortened V by 4 bases and J by 4 bases, and 17 bases separated the two germline ends. This CDR3 has 17 amino acids. CDR3 sequence reads: CASSSGQNEEGANVLTF. CDR3 nucleotide sequence: TGTGCCAGCAGTTCCGGACAGAACGAAGAAGGGGCCAACGTCCTGACTTTC.

This clonotype has only a few counts. The chain couples TRBV6-6 to TRBJ1-5; weak D call: TRBD1 (6 bases). Looked up from germline, CDR1 is MNHNY and CDR2 is SVGAGI (reference sequence). Trimming took off 2 bases at V and 2 bases at J, with 10 bases between the two ends. The CDR3 is made up of 15 amino acids. The CDR3 sequence is CASSYREGGNQPQHF. In DNA form, the CDR3 reads TGTGCCAGCAGTTACCGGGAGGGGGGCAATCAGCCCCAGCATTTT.

CDR3 coding DNA: TGTGCCAGCAGACCGGGACAGCAAGTCTATGGCTACACCTTC. This gives the protein CASRPGQQVYGYTF. J is TRBJ1-2 and V is TRBV6-2 or TRBV6-3; 7 bases are shared with TRBD1. This CDR3 region has 14 residues. With V trimmed by 6 bases and J by 4 bases, 8 bases remained unmatched. Germline lookup yields CDR1 MNHEY and CDR2 SVGEGT.

The sample holds a few counts of this clonotype. The CDR3 sequence is CASSLWQGVLNTEAFF. CDR3 DNA: TGTGCCAGCAGCTTGTGGCAGGGGGTATTGAACACTGAAGCTTTCTTT. The chain links TRBV5-8 to TRBJ1-1, with TRBD1 matching over 7 bases. V gave up 1 base and J gave up 0 bases; unmatched junction bases: 6. CDR3 length: 16 residues. Germline assignment: CDR1 SGHTS and CDR2 YDEGEE.

In regard to this clonotype: A much larger clone is a single base away; this may be a read error. The CDR3 reads CASSQLVDTQYF. The DNA of the CDR3 is TGTGCCAGCAGCCAGCTTGTAGATACGCAGTATTTT. V is TRBV3-1 and J is TRBJ2-3; no clear D. The CDR3 contains 12 residues. Looked up from germline, CDR1 is LGHDT and CDR2 is YNNKEL (reference sequence). The V gene lost 3 bases and the J gene lost 5 bases, with 6 bases spanning the gap.

This clonotype turned up a few times. The chain is built from TRBV9 and TRBJ1-2; 8 bases fit TRBD1. From germline, CDR1 is SGDLS and CDR2 YYNGEE. The CDR3 totals 17 residues. Unmatched junction bases numbered 16, after V lost 2 bases and J lost 7 bases. This CDR3 is CASSVYSRGRGLGGYTF. The CDR3 DNA reads as TGTGCCAGCAGCGTTTACTCCAGGGGGCGCGGTCTTGGTGGCTACACCTTC.

This clonotype was seen only a few times. J is TRBJ2-7 and V is TRBV4-3; D is ambiguous. V was shortened by 0 bases and J by 6 bases, with 9 bases between the two germline ends. CDR1 and CDR2 (germline): LGHNA, YSLEER. The CDR3 contains 13 residues. The DNA for the CDR3 is TGCGCCAGCAGCCAAGATCTGCCAGGCGAGCAGTACTTC. This encodes CASSQDLPGEQYF.

The chain employs TRBV7-2 and TRBJ1-1; D remains unclear. Trimming cost V 1 base and J 0 bases, with 9 bases left between them. CDR1 is SGHTA and CDR2 is FQGNSA in the germline V gene. The CDR3 is 15 amino acids. CDR3 coding DNA: TGTGCCAGCAGCTTAGGCCGGTTCATGAACACTGAAGCTTTCTTT. Encoded protein: CASSLGRFMNTEAFF.

The rearrangement joins TRBV4-2 to TRBJ2-1; TRBD2 might be the D (5 bases). V was clipped by 2 bases and J by 4 bases, with 21 bases between them. This CDR3 is built from 18 residues. Germline values: CDR1 LGHNA, CDR2 YNFKEQ. CDR3: CASSQPRERKRPYNEQFF. Written as DNA, the CDR3 is TGTGCCAGCAGCCAACCTAGGGAGCGCAAAAGACCGTACAATGAGCAGTTCTTC.

This chain uses TRBV30 with TRBJ1-6; D remains unclear. Germline lookup yields CDR1 GTSNPN and CDR2 SVGIG (reference sequence). CDR3 size: 13 residues. V lost 4 bases and J lost 9, with 13 bases in between. The CDR3 reads CAWNEVQSSPLHF. CDR3 DNA: TGTGCCTGGAACGAGGTCCAGAGTTCACCCCTCCACTTT. Combining the CDR3 with reference TRBV30 and TRBJ1-6 gives the whole variable domain SQTIHQWPATLVQPVGSPLSLECTVEGTSNPNLYWYRQAAGRGLQLLFYSVGIGQISSEVPQNLSASRPQDRQFILSSKKLLLSDSGFYLCAWNEVQSSPLHFGNGTRLTVT.

With respect to this clonotype: A much larger clonotype is one base distant, so this may be a read error. V and J are TRBV7-2 and TRBJ2-7; D ambiguous. CDR3 length equals 13 residues. Trimming took off 2 bases at V and 0 bases at J, with 5 bases between the two ends. Germline V gene lookup returns CDR1 SGHTA and CDR2 FQGNSA. This chain's CDR3 is CASSLQASYEQYF. CDR3 sequence (DNA): TGTGCCAGCAGCTTACAGGCCTCCTACGAGCAGTACTTC.

This clonotype has ten or more counts. The chain uses TRBV10-2 and TRBJ2-3; no clear D. V was clipped by 4 bases and J by 2 bases, with 16 bases between them. The V gene's germline CDR1 is WSHSY and CDR2 SAAADI. The CDR3 totals 16 residues. CDR3 amino acids: CASSARIGEHTDTQYF. Here the CDR3 DNA reads TGCGCCAGCAGTGCTAGGATTGGGGAACACACAGATACGCAGTATTTT.

The chain combines TRBV20-1 with TRBJ1-5; D not certain. There are 15 residues in the CDR3. Germline CDR1 reads DFQATT; CDR2 reads SNEGSKA (reference sequence). V was shortened by 0 bases and J by 0 bases, with 9 bases between the two germline ends. For the CDR3, the DNA is TGCAGTGCTAGAGATCTGACATATAGCAATCAGCCCCAGCATTTT. Protein sequence: CSARDLTYSNQPQHF.